This T cell receptor beta chain stems from a study of blood T cell repertoires in COVID-19 (dated by TCRdb to the early 2020s). For the study in its entirety: Samples covering the acute and convalescent phases of COVID-19 were provided by collaborators in the United States, Italy and Spain. Nearly every sample came with metadata listing a de-identified subject ID, COVID-19 status, age in years and sex. The prospective study material was composed of cDNA or gDNA derived from T cells, B-cell-depleted T cells, or PBMCs. Deeply sampled blood TCRbeta repertoires from subjects exposed to, actively infected with, or recovered from COVID-19 were included in the dataset. Samples were obtained from the ongoing ImmuneRACE study (first 160 participants) and from roughly 1,300 subjects provided by 6 global collaborators. Where available, HLA class I and class II types were obtained from metadata supplied by the sample provider rather than from assay-based typing. The repertoires were released in a freely available public database intended as a resource for research on the immune response to SARS-CoV-2. The paper's findings and limits, for the study overall: The quantity of clinical and demographic metadata differed by source and by participant and was supplied without curation.

The immunoSEQ Assay, a bias-controlled multiplex PCR, was used to amplify TCRbeta CDR3 regions from genomic DNA. Turning to the authors' computational methods: Within the assay, amplification of reference gene primers was used to estimate how many nucleated cells each sample contained. Sequence reads were collapsed and filtered to measure the absolute abundance of every unique TCRbeta CDR3 rearrangement. For each sample, productive Simpson clonality was calculated as the square root of Simpson's diversity index over productive rearrangements. Entries here come from immuneACCESS through TCRdb and include only in-frame sequences with V and J called. Some clones fail to appear in such tables; in the studies checked, an unresolved V gene covers under half of the shortfall, and the cause of the remainder is unknown. V and J calls and clone size are as listed in that table; D and trimming were resolved from the DNA. The sample has around 99,000 clones on record, more than 80% of them singletons. The ten most abundant clones make up 4.9% of the sample.

This clone appeared many times. What this receptor recognizes is not known. No qualities accompany the bases; no much larger clone lies one base away. V is cut by 6 bases and J by 5 bases, and the space between the germline ends is 16 bases. Based on the germline V gene, the CDR1 and CDR2 sequences are MDHEN and SYDVKM. The CDR3 has 14 amino acids, counting the end cysteine and phenylalanine. The retained sequence is limited to the CDR3, 42 bases, with the frame set at the first base. Collaborating institutions collected whole blood in K2EDTA tubes following their own protocols. For TCRbeta analysis, collaborators shipped samples in one of three forms: frozen whole blood, isolated PBMCs, or DNA extracted from either of those sample types.

The sequenced sample consisted of peripheral blood. This sequence originates from a middle-aged man with active or convalescent COVID-19. The chain couples TRBV28 to TRBJ1-1; 6 matching bases give a weak D call of TRBD1. The CDR3 protein: CASRTGGGGTEAFF. The DNA sequence reads TGTGCCAGCAGAACCGGGGGGGGCGGAACTGAAGCTTTCTTT.